What follows describes a single T cell receptor (beta chain). Its antigen remains unidentified. The second PCR ran roughly 7 to 12 cycles with a sample-barcoded 5' primer and J-beta primers. CDR3-containing paired-end reads numbering at least 2.5 million came from each sample. TCRdb itself ran the 5' RACE reads through MiXCR, one entry per CDR3 protein. The sample includes 800,000 or so distinct CDR3 sequences, 46% of them seen just once. The source of the sample is a study of blood T cells in healthy people across ages. General study findings and limits: It was the long-lived donors that had more naive CD4+ cells and higher diversity than aged donors.

Each sample provided at least 5.5 micrograms of extracted total RNA. The sample was blood. This TCR came from an older man in good health.

The DNA for the CDR3 is TGTGCCAGCAGGTCCGGACTGACCTCTAGTGATGAGCAGTTCTTC. Amino acid sequence: CASRSGLTSSDEQFF. The chain uses TRBV3-1 and TRBJ2-1; TRBD2 might be the D (5 bases). Trimming took off 6 bases at V and 8 bases at J, with 20 bases between the two ends. This CDR3 has 15 amino acids. CDR1 is LGHDT, CDR2 YNNKEL, per germline (reference sequence).